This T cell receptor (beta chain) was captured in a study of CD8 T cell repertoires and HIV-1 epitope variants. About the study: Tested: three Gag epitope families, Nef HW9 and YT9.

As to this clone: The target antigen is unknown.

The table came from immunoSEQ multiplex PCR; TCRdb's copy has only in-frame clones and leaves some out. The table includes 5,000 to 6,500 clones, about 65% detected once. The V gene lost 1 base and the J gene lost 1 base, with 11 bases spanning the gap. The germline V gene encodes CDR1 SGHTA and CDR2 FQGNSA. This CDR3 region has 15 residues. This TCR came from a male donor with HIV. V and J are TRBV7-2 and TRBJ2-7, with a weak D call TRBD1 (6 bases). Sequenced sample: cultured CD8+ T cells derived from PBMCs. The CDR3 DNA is TGTGCCAGCAGCTTAGAGGGGGACCCTTCCTACGAGCAGTACTTC. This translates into CASSLEGDPSYEQYF.